Presented here are 11 T cell receptor beta chains from one specimen sequenced in a study of response to subunit inactivated influenza vaccine. Each CDR3 protein is one row after TCRdb ran MiXCR on the RT-PCR reads. The table includes 710,000 or so distinct CDR3 sequences, 15% to 19% detected once. The starting material was PBMCs from blood, obtained roughly 13 days after vaccination. All receptors derive from a middle-aged man who received an inactivated influenza vaccine.

This clonotype has just a few counts. The rearrangement joins TRBV29-1 to TRBJ2-1; TRBD2 matches at 11 bases. Germline V CDR1 and CDR2: SQVTM, ANQGSEA. Losses at the gene ends were 6 bases for V and 8 bases for J; bases not matched to a gene: 12. This CDR3 region has 15 residues. The CDR3 DNA follows: TGCAGCGTCATCGTAGCGGGAGGGCCTATCCATGAGCAGTTCTTC. It encodes CSVIVAGGPIHEQFF.

The J gene is TRBJ1-1, the V gene TRBV5-1; the match to TRBD1 covers 7 bases. The CDR3 sequence is 14 residues long. Germline V gene lookup returns CDR1 SGHRS and CDR2 YFSETQ. The V and J ends lost 2 bases and 4 bases, in that order; junction bases with no gene match: 5. CDR3 loop: CASSLRTGRTEAFF. CDR3 nucleotides: TGCGCCAGCAGCTTACGGACAGGTCGCACTGAAGCTTTCTTT. Together with reference TRBV5-1 and TRBJ1-1, the CDR3 gives the full variable domain: KAGVTQTPRYLIKTRGQQVTLSCSPISGHRSVSWYQQTPGQGLQFLFEYFSETQRNKGNFPGRFSGRQFSNSRSEMNVSTLELGDSALYLCASSLRTGRTEAFFGQGTRLTVV.

This clonotype was detected a few times. The chain uses TRBV20-1 and TRBJ1-4; D not certain. The length of the CDR3 is 16 residues. Germline assignment: CDR1 DFQATT and CDR2 SNEGSKA (reference sequence). V was trimmed by 3 bases and J by 7 bases, leaving 21 bases between them. CDR3 nucleotide sequence: TGCAGTGCTAGTCCTACCGGGGTTATGTCGGGTGAAAAACTGTTTTTT. As protein: CSASPTGVMSGEKLFF.

This clonotype occurred many times. V usage is TRBV29-1 and J usage is TRBJ1-2; D is unclear. Germline V gives CDR1 SQVTM, CDR2 ANQGSEA. Trimming stripped 6 bases from V and 6 bases from J, with 20 bases between. This CDR3 spans 14 amino acids. The CDR3 region is CSVAATGIRDGYTF. CDR3 sequence (DNA): TGCAGCGTAGCCGCGACCGGCATTAGGGATGGCTACACCTTC.

The V call is TRBV20-1, the J call TRBJ2-1; D is undetermined. V was shortened by 1 base and J by 8 bases, with 15 bases between the two germline ends. This CDR3 is built from 14 residues. Germline assignment: CDR1 DFQATT and CDR2 SNEGSKA (reference sequence). The chain's CDR3 is CSARAPLEVDEQFF. CDR3 nucleotides: TGCAGTGCTAGAGCCCCCCTTGAGGTCGATGAGCAGTTCTTC.

This chain's CDR3 is CASSVGQGSASAQFF. CDR3 DNA sequence: TGTGCCAGCAGCGTAGGGCAGGGTTCGGCTAGCGCGCAGTTCTTC. V and J are TRBV9 and TRBJ2-1; D possibly corresponds to TRBD2 (6 bases). CDR1 is SGDLS, CDR2 YYNGEE, per germline. The CDR3 sequence is 15 residues long. The germline V and J ends were trimmed by 0 bases and 12 bases, with 19 bases remaining between them.

This clonotype turned up a few times. The rearrangement joins TRBV20-1 to TRBJ2-4, with 8 bases fitting TRBD1. Per the germline V gene, CDR1 is DFQATT and CDR2 is SNEGSKA (reference sequence). The CDR3 loop spans 15 amino acids. V trimming: 1 base; J trimming: 4 bases; junction bases outside the gene matches: 6. Here the CDR3 reads CSARATGGWKNIQYF. The CDR3 coding sequence is TGCAGTGCTAGAGCCACAGGGGGGTGGAAAAACATTCAGTACTTC.

This clonotype has a handful of counts. The rearrangement joins TRBV12-3 or TRBV12-4 to TRBJ1-5; possible D gene TRBD1, 6 bases. The CDR3 has 12 residues. The germline V and J ends were trimmed by 6 bases and 3 bases, with 6 bases remaining between them. This CDR3 is CASRGANQPQHF. CDR3 in DNA: TGTGCCAGCAGGGGGGCCAATCAGCCCCAGCATTTT.

This sequence joins TRBV15 and TRBJ2-5; TRBD1 is a possible D gene (5 bases). The V gene's germline CDR1 is LNHNV and CDR2 YYDKDF (reference sequence). Trimming left V 5 bases short and J 3 bases short, with 19 bases between. There are 16 residues in the CDR3. This chain's CDR3 is CATSGNPDKWEETQYF. In nucleotides, the CDR3 is TGTGCCACCAGCGGAAATCCGGACAAGTGGGAAGAGACCCAGTACTTC.

The V gene is TRBV5-1, the J gene TRBJ2-7, with TRBD1 matching over 9 bases. The CDR3 has 17 amino acids. In germline, CDR1 is SGHRS, CDR2 YFSETQ. V lost 6 bases to trimming and J lost 3 bases; unmatched junction nucleotides: 16. CDR3 DNA: TGCGCCAGCACTTTGGGTCCAACTGGACAGGGGAACTACGAGCAGTACTTC. This codes for CASTLGPTGQGNYEQYF.

The chain has TRBV5-1 and TRBJ2-5; 9 bases match TRBD2. From germline, CDR1 is SGHRS and CDR2 YFSETQ. J gave up 5 bases and V 4 bases, and 9 bases lay outside the gene matches. This CDR3 has 15 amino acids. CDR3 sequence (DNA): TGCGCCAGCAGCGTTAGCGGGAGTCGGGAGGAGACCCAGTACTTC. Residues: CASSVSGSREETQYF. The complete variable domain, with remaining parts taken from reference TRBV5-1 and TRBJ2-5, reads KAGVTQTPRYLIKTRGQQVTLSCSPISGHRSVSWYQQTPGQGLQFLFEYFSETQRNKGNFPGRFSGRQFSNSRSEMNVSTLELGDSALYLCASSVSGSREETQYFGPGTRLLVL.